The rows below give T cell receptor beta chains drawn from one sample of a study of blood T cell repertoires in COVID-19. Only in-frame clones appear in the TCRdb table, and some are missing; sequencing was by immunoSEQ multiplex PCR. The table includes 60,000 or so clones, 80% to 85% detected once. The material sequenced was peripheral blood. These receptors were obtained from a man aged 25-45 years with COVID-19, enrolled during active disease. The CDR3 runs from the conserved cysteine through the conserved F or W. Each record gives: J gene, clone size, V gene, D gene, CDR3 protein, CDR3 DNA. The D gene is left open where the match is weak. Part of the rows lack a size; the others show once, few, many or a class for expanded clones.

J: TRBJ1-2; size: few; V: TRBV4-1; D: TRBD1; CDR3: CASSHVGQSNYGYTF; DNA: TGCGCCAGCAGCCACGTGGGACAGAGTAACTATGGCTACACCTTC
J: TRBJ2-7; size: .; V: TRBV2; D: .; CDR3: CASSDVGRRAYEQYF; DNA: TGTGCCAGCAGTGATGTGGGCAGGCGTGCCTACGAGCAGTACTTC
J: TRBJ1-2; size: .; V: TRBV29-1; D: .; CDR3: CSVYRGNGYTF; DNA: TGCAGCGTTTATAGGGGAAATGGCTACACCTTC
J: TRBJ2-1; size: .; V: TRBV23-1; D: TRBD1; CDR3: CASSPIGQGINSYNEQFF; DNA: TGCGCCAGCAGTCCGATCGGACAGGGGATCAACTCCTACAATGAGCAGTTCTTC
J: TRBJ2-5; size: .; V: TRBV4-3; D: TRBD1; CDR3: CASSQDHRGQPPYF; DNA: TGCGCCAGCAGCCAAGATCATAGGGGACAGCCACCTTACTTC
J: TRBJ2-5; size: .; V: TRBV11-3; D: .; CDR3: CASSSHSGQETQYF; DNA: TGTGCCAGCAGCTCCCATAGCGGCCAAGAGACCCAGTACTTC
J: TRBJ1-1; size: once; V: TRBV5-1; D: .; CDR3: CASSLGGMNTEAFF; DNA: TGCGCCAGCAGCTTGGGGGGCATGAACACTGAAGCTTTCTTT
J: TRBJ1-1; size: .; V: TRBV3-1/TRBV3-2; D: .; CDR3: CASSHQGQLNTEAFF; DNA: TGTGCCAGCAGCCATCAGGGTCAGTTGAACACTGAAGCTTTCTTT
J: TRBJ1-1; size: once; V: TRBV5-1; D: .; CDR3: CASSSVAGMNTEAFF; DNA: TGCGCCAGCAGCTCCGTAGCGGGAATGAACACTGAAGCTTTCTTT
J: TRBJ1-6; size: .; V: TRBV11-3; D: TRBD1; CDR3: CASSFTRGHNSPLHF; DNA: TGTGCCAGCAGCTTTACCAGGGGGCATAATTCACCCCTCCACTTT
J: TRBJ2-2; size: .; V: TRBV18; D: .; CDR3: CASSPPGREGTGELFF; DNA: TGTGCCAGCTCACCACCGGGCAGGGAAGGGACCGGGGAGCTGTTTTTT
J: TRBJ2-1; size: once; V: TRBV9; D: .; CDR3: CASSETSGLVQFF; DNA: TGTGCCAGCAGCGAAACCTCGGGACTTGTACAGTTCTTC
J: TRBJ2-7; size: .; V: TRBV6-5; D: .; CDR3: CASSYGGESSYEQYF; DNA: TGTGCCAGCAGTTACGGCGGGGAGAGCTCCTACGAGCAGTACTTC
J: TRBJ2-7; size: .; V: TRBV5-8; D: .; CDR3: CASSFEGAYEQYF; DNA: TGTGCCAGCAGCTTTGAGGGGGCCTACGAGCAGTACTTC
J: TRBJ2-1; size: .; V: TRBV5-1; D: .; CDR3: CASSLDPLDEQFF; DNA: TGCGCCAGCAGCTTGGATCCGTTAGATGAGCAGTTCTTC
J: TRBJ1-2; size: few; V: TRBV30; D: .; CDR3: CAWSYSGDYGYTF; DNA: TGTGCCTGGAGTTACAGCGGGGACTATGGCTACACCTTC
J: TRBJ1-3; size: .; V: TRBV11-2; D: .; CDR3: CASSSQNSGNTIYF; DNA: TGTGCCAGCAGCTCACAGAACTCTGGAAACACCATATATTTT